These T cell receptor beta chains were read from a single sample in a study of OX40 agonist ivuxolimab in advanced cancers. TCRdb's table, derived via immunoSEQ multiplex PCR, lists solely in-frame clones and lacks some. The sample has fewer than 70,000 clones, around 90% seen once; the top ten hold 2.5% to 3%. The specimen comprised CD4+ or CD8+ T cells sorted from blood, sampled in a trial of the OX40 agonist ivuxolimab. The receptors shown here come from an adult with an advanced solid tumor such as melanoma, head and neck, liver or kidney cancer. Both conserved end residues are part of each CDR3. D genes are given only for firm matches. The size entry is marked missing in some rows and otherwise reads once, few, many or a size class.

j_gene: TRBJ1-2
d_gene: -
abundance: few
v_gene: TRBV28
CDR3nt: TGTGCCAGCAGTCCGAGGTTAGGGGGGGTCTATGGCTACACCTTC
CDR3aa: CASSPRLGGVYGYTF

j_gene: TRBJ2-3
d_gene: -
abundance: -
v_gene: TRBV5-1
CDR3nt: TGCGCCAGCAGCTTAACAAGAGATTACGATACGCAGTATTTT
CDR3aa: CASSLTRDYDTQYF

j_gene: TRBJ2-5
d_gene: TRBD1
abundance: -
v_gene: TRBV7-2
CDR3nt: TGTGCCAGCTGCCCCGGGACAGTAAAGACCCAGTACTTC
CDR3aa: CASCPGTVKTQYF

j_gene: TRBJ1-6
d_gene: -
abundance: -
v_gene: TRBV29-1
CDR3nt: TGCACCCCTTTCGGGGAGAGCTCCTATAATTCACCCCTCCACTTT
CDR3aa: CTPFGESSYNSPLHF

j_gene: TRBJ1-1
d_gene: TRBD1
abundance: -
v_gene: TRBV18
CDR3nt: TGTGCCAGCTCACGCCGGGACAGCTCTGAAGCTTTCTTT
CDR3aa: CASSRRDSSEAFF

j_gene: TRBJ2-1
d_gene: -
abundance: -
v_gene: TRBV28
CDR3nt: TGTGCCAGCAAGGGCCCCCAGAATGAGCAGTTCTTC
CDR3aa: CASKGPQNEQFF

j_gene: TRBJ2-5
d_gene: TRBD1
abundance: -
v_gene: TRBV6-6
CDR3nt: TGTGCCAGCAGTTTCCGACAGGGCGTGCAAGAGACCCAGTACTTC
CDR3aa: CASSFRQGVQETQYF

j_gene: TRBJ2-7
d_gene: TRBD1
abundance: -
v_gene: TRBV6-6
CDR3nt: TGTGCCAGCAGACAGGGGGCTACCTACGAGCAGTACTTC
CDR3aa: CASRQGATYEQYF

j_gene: TRBJ1-5
d_gene: -
abundance: -
v_gene: TRBV2
CDR3nt: TGTGCCAGCTCAGTTCTGGGGTTTGGTCAGCCCCAGCATTTT
CDR3aa: CASSVLGFGQPQHF

j_gene: TRBJ2-5
d_gene: -
abundance: few
v_gene: TRBV11-1
CDR3nt: TGTGCCAGCAGCGAGTTAGGGGAGACCCAGTACTTC
CDR3aa: CASSELGETQYF

j_gene: TRBJ2-2
d_gene: -
abundance: -
v_gene: TRBV6-6
CDR3nt: TGTGCCAGCAGTTCAAGTGGACAGAACACCGGGGAGCTGTTTTTT
CDR3aa: CASSSSGQNTGELFF

j_gene: TRBJ2-4
d_gene: TRBD1
abundance: -
v_gene: TRBV13
CDR3nt: TGTGCCAGCAGCTTACGGGACAGGGCGGCGAACATTCAGTACTTC
CDR3aa: CASSLRDRAANIQYF

j_gene: TRBJ1-4
d_gene: -
abundance: once
v_gene: TRBV5-4
CDR3nt: TGTGCCAGCAGCCCCGCCCCAGAAGAAAAACTGTTTTTT
CDR3aa: CASSPAPEEKLFF

j_gene: TRBJ2-3
d_gene: TRBD1
abundance: -
v_gene: TRBV7-3
CDR3nt: TGTGCCAGCAGTCTCCAAGGGGACAGTGACACAGATACGCAGTATTTT
CDR3aa: CASSLQGDSDTDTQYF

j_gene: TRBJ2-3
d_gene: TRBD2
abundance: -
v_gene: TRBV7-7
CDR3nt: TGTGCCAGCAGCTTGGGTAACGGGGGGGCAACAGATACGCAGTATTTT
CDR3aa: CASSLGNGGATDTQYF

j_gene: TRBJ2-5
d_gene: TRBD2
abundance: once
v_gene: TRBV11-3
CDR3nt: TGTGCCAGCAGCTTAGGGTTTGCGGGGGGGCCGGAGACCCAGTACTTC
CDR3aa: CASSLGFAGGPETQYF

j_gene: TRBJ1-2
d_gene: TRBD1
abundance: -
v_gene: TRBV19
CDR3nt: TGTGCCAGTAGTAACAAAGCCACAGGGGGACTCTATGGCTACACCTTC
CDR3aa: CASSNKATGGLYGYTF

j_gene: TRBJ1-1
d_gene: -
abundance: -
v_gene: TRBV7-2
CDR3nt: TGTGCCAGCAGCTTACAGGTGGACACTGAAGCTTTCTTT
CDR3aa: CASSLQVDTEAFF

j_gene: TRBJ2-7
d_gene: -
abundance: -
v_gene: TRBV6-1
CDR3nt: TGTGCCAGCAGCGACGGGACACTCTACGAGCAGTACTTC
CDR3aa: CASSDGTLYEQYF

j_gene: TRBJ1-5
d_gene: -
abundance: -
v_gene: TRBV28
CDR3nt: TGTGCCAGCAGTTTACCGCGTTACAATCAGCCCCAGCATTTT
CDR3aa: CASSLPRYNQPQHF

j_gene: TRBJ2-7
d_gene: -
abundance: -
v_gene: TRBV7-2
CDR3nt: TGTGCCAGCAGCCCGTTGGGACTTTCCCAGGGGGAGCAGTACTTC
CDR3aa: CASSPLGLSQGEQYF

j_gene: TRBJ2-4
d_gene: -
abundance: once
v_gene: TRBV6-4
CDR3nt: TGTGCCAGCAGTGAGGTAATAAAGGGGAAAAACATTCAGTACTTC
CDR3aa: CASSEVIKGKNIQYF

j_gene: TRBJ2-5
d_gene: -
abundance: -
v_gene: TRBV18
CDR3nt: TGTGCCAGCTCCCCGCCCCTCGCCATTGGAGAGACCCAGTACTTC
CDR3aa: CASSPPLAIGETQYF

j_gene: TRBJ2-5
d_gene: TRBD2
abundance: -
v_gene: TRBV5-8
CDR3nt: TGTGCCAGCAGCTTGCAAATAGCGGGGCTCGGGGAGCAGTACTTC
CDR3aa: CASSLQIAGLGEQYF

j_gene: TRBJ1-1
d_gene: TRBD1
abundance: few
v_gene: TRBV19
CDR3nt: TGTGCCAGTAACCGGGACCTCAGGGGGGGTCACACTGAAGCTTTCTTT
CDR3aa: CASNRDLRGGHTEAFF

j_gene: TRBJ2-2
d_gene: -
abundance: -
v_gene: TRBV11-3
CDR3nt: TGTGCCAGCAGTCCCGGGGCCGATAGCGGGAACACCGGGGAGCTGTTTTTT
CDR3aa: CASSPGADSGNTGELFF

j_gene: TRBJ1-4
d_gene: -
abundance: once
v_gene: TRBV18
CDR3nt: TGTGCCAGCTCACCAAGCGGGGTAAATCTCAATGAAAAACTGTTTTTT
CDR3aa: CASSPSGVNLNEKLFF

j_gene: TRBJ2-6
d_gene: -
abundance: -
v_gene: TRBV11-3
CDR3nt: TGTGCCAGCAGCTCTTACACTCCGGAATCTGGGGCCAACGTCCTGACTTTC
CDR3aa: CASSSYTPESGANVLTF

j_gene: TRBJ2-7
d_gene: TRBD2
abundance: -
v_gene: TRBV19
CDR3nt: TGTGTCAGTAATGCGGCGGGGGGCTACCCCTACGAGCAGTACTTC
CDR3aa: CVSNAAGGYPYEQYF

j_gene: TRBJ1-1
d_gene: -
abundance: -
v_gene: TRBV7-9
CDR3nt: TGTGCCAGCTGCCATCCGAACACTGAAGCTTTCTTT
CDR3aa: CASCHPNTEAFF

j_gene: TRBJ1-1
d_gene: -
abundance: -
v_gene: TRBV7-3
CDR3nt: TGTGCCAGCAGCGCCGGACAGTTGAACACTGAAGCTTTCTTT
CDR3aa: CASSAGQLNTEAFF

j_gene: TRBJ2-1
d_gene: TRBD1
abundance: -
v_gene: TRBV29-1
CDR3nt: TGCAGCGTTGGGGGACAGGGGTTTTACAATGAGCAGTTCTTC
CDR3aa: CSVGGQGFYNEQFF

j_gene: TRBJ1-2
d_gene: -
abundance: -
v_gene: TRBV28
CDR3nt: TGTGCCAGCGCAAGCCCGGGACCGCTCTATGGCTACACCTTC
CDR3aa: CASASPGPLYGYTF